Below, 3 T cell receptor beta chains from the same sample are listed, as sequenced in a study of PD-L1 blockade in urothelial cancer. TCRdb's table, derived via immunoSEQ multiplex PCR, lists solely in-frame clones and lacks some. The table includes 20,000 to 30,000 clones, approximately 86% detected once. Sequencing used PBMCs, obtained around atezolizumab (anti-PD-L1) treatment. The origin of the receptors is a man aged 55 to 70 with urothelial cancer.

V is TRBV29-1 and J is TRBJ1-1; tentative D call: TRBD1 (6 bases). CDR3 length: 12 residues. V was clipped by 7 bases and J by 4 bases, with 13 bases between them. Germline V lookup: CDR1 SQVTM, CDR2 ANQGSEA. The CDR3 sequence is CSATGSSTEAFF. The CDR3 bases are TGCAGCGCCACAGGGTCGAGCACTGAAGCTTTCTTT.

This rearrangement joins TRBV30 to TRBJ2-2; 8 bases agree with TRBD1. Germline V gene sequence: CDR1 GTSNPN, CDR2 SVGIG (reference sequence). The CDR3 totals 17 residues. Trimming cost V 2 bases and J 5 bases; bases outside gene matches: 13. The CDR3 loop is CAWSTLDREWDTGELFF. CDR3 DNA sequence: TGTGCCTGGAGTACCCTGGACAGGGAGTGGGATACCGGGGAGCTGTTTTTT.

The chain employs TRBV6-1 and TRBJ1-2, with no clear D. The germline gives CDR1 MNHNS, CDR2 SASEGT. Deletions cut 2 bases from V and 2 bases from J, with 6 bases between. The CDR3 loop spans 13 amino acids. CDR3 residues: CASSESQNYGYTF. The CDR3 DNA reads TGTGCCAGCAGTGAAAGTCAGAACTATGGCTACACCTTC.